Listed here are 27 T cell receptor beta chains from one sample, sequenced in a study of shared clonotypes between healthy human individuals. This table comes from immunoSEQ multiplex PCR, and its TCRdb copy is limited to in-frame clones, with some not included. The sample lists 650,000 to 700,000 clones, 90% occurring once. What was sequenced was memory CD8+ T cells from PBMCs. Stated subset: CD45RO+ cells pooled with CCR7-negative TemRA cells. These receptor sequences come from a young man in good health. Some clones in this sample may be carry-over from other donors' samples.

The V gene is TRBV28, the J gene TRBJ1-1, with 7 bases aligning to TRBD1. Germline loops: CDR1 MDHEN, CDR2 SYDVKM. CDR3 length equals 17 residues. Trimming cost V 5 bases and J 1 base; bases outside gene matches: 13. The CDR3 sequence: CASSPLLPYRGNTEAFF. The CDR3 DNA sequence: TGTGCCAGCAGTCCCCTTTTGCCCTACAGGGGGAACACTGAAGCTTTCTTT.

This rearrangement joins TRBV29-1 to TRBJ1-4; no clear D. Germline V lookup: CDR1 SQVTM, CDR2 ANQGSEA. The germline V and J ends were trimmed by 7 bases and 0 bases, with 15 bases remaining between them. The length of the CDR3 is 15 residues. CDR3 sequence reads: CSAGHAGTTNEKLFF. CDR3 nucleotides: TGCAGCGCAGGCCACGCCGGTACAACTAATGAAAAACTGTTTTTT.

The chain links TRBV14 to TRBJ1-1; D unclear. Trimming pared 3 bases from V and 1 base from J, leaving 6 bases between. Germline CDR1 reads SGHDN; CDR2 reads FVKESK. The CDR3 length is 13 residues. CDR3 amino acids: CASSQVKNTEAFF. CDR3 sequence (DNA): TGTGCCAGCAGCCAGGTTAAGAACACTGAAGCTTTCTTT.

There are a few counts of this clone. The rearrangement joins TRBV15 to TRBJ2-2, with D hard to call. Trimming shortened V by 7 bases and J by 2 bases, and 11 bases separated the two germline ends. Germline CDR1 LNHNV, CDR2 YYDKDF (reference sequence). The CDR3 has 14 amino acids. CDR3 sequence: CATKARTNTGELFF. CDR3 in DNA: TGTGCCACCAAAGCACGGACCAACACCGGGGAGCTGTTTTTT.

The V gene is TRBV19, the J gene TRBJ2-1; 9 bases line up with TRBD2. The V gene end was trimmed by 7 bases and the J gene end by 6 bases; junction bases not matched to a gene: 7. Germline-derived CDR1 and CDR2 are LNHDA and SQIVND (reference sequence). The CDR3 is 14 residues long. CDR3 DNA: TGTGCCAGTAAGGTAGCGGGAGAGGGCAATGAGCAGTTCTTC. This sequence encodes CASKVAGEGNEQFF.

This clone occurred once. The chain combines TRBV4-3 with TRBJ2-6; tentative D call: TRBD1 (5 bases). Germline-derived CDR1 and CDR2 are LGHNA and YSLEER. The CDR3 covers 16 residues. The V and J ends lost 2 bases and 0 bases respectively, with 8 bases between them. DNA for the CDR3: TGCGCCAGCAGCCAAACAGGATTCTCTGGGGCCAACGTCCTGACTTTC. This gives the protein CASSQTGFSGANVLTF.

This chain joins TRBV12-5 and TRBJ2-1, with D uncertain. CDR3 length: 15 amino acids. Germline-derived CDR1 and CDR2 are LGHNT and FRNRAP. The V gene lost 5 bases and the J gene lost 0 bases, with 11 bases spanning the gap. CDR3 bases: TGTGCTAGTGGTCCACCTTCGAGCTCCTACAATGAGCAGTTCTTC. This encodes CASGPPSSSYNEQFF.

The rearrangement uses TRBV27 and TRBJ2-7; D assignment may be TRBD1 or TRBD2 (5 bases each). There are 16 residues in the CDR3. Germline lookup yields CDR1 MNHEY and CDR2 SMNVEV (reference sequence). The ends were cut back, 5 bases at V and 3 bases at J, with 20 bases in the middle. The CDR3 coding sequence is TGTGCCAGCAGTCCCACTCGGGGCTTCCGGTACTACGAGCAGTACTTC. Its protein is CASSPTRGFRYYEQYF.

The chain combines TRBV5-1 with TRBJ2-7; 10 bases align to TRBD1. This CDR3 has 13 amino acids. After removal of 5 bases from V and 5 bases from J, the junction contained 4 bases not matched to a gene. Germline V CDR1 and CDR2: SGHRS, YFSETQ. The CDR3 spells CASSSGTGDEQYF. The CDR3, as DNA: TGCGCCAGCAGTTCCGGGACAGGGGACGAGCAGTACTTC.

The V and J genes are TRBV4-1 and TRBJ2-5; 7 bases map to TRBD1. V lost 0 bases to trimming and J lost 3 bases; unmatched junction nucleotides: 4. The germline V gene encodes CDR1 MGHRA and CDR2 YSYEKL. The CDR3 covers 15 residues. Here the CDR3 reads CASSQDSTGEETQYF. CDR3 coding DNA: TGCGCCAGCAGCCAAGATTCAACAGGGGAAGAGACCCAGTACTTC.

This clone appeared a few times. The chain has TRBV5-1 and TRBJ1-1; 11 bases are a match to TRBD1. The CDR3 runs to 14 residues. V lost 4 bases and J lost 5; bases outside the gene matches: 4. Germline-derived CDR1 and CDR2 are SGHRS and YFSETQ. The CDR3 coding sequence is TGCGCCAGCAGCCCGGACAGGGGGCGGACTGAAGCTTTCTTT. Protein product: CASSPDRGRTEAFF. Variable domain in full (rest from reference TRBV5-1 and TRBJ1-1): KAGVTQTPRYLIKTRGQQVTLSCSPISGHRSVSWYQQTPGQGLQFLFEYFSETQRNKGNFPGRFSGRQFSNSRSEMNVSTLELGDSALYLCASSPDRGRTEAFFGQGTRLTVV.

The chain is built from TRBV7-6 and TRBJ1-4; D gene unclear. Germline V gene sequence: CDR1 SGHVS, CDR2 FNYEAQ. This CDR3 has 12 amino acids. V was trimmed by 2 bases and J by 8 bases, leaving 6 bases between them. In DNA form, the CDR3 reads TGTGCCAGCAGCTTATGGAACGAAAAACTGTTTTTT. Protein product: CASSLWNEKLFF.

The chain has TRBV9 and TRBJ2-2, with a possible D match to TRBD2 (5 bases). Germline CDR1 is SGDLS and CDR2 is YYNGEE. The V end lost 1 base, the J end lost 4 bases, and 5 bases lay between the germline ends. This CDR3 is built from 13 residues. The CDR3 DNA sequence: TGTGCCAGCAGCGTAACTAGCACCGGGGAGCTGTTTTTT. It specifies CASSVTSTGELFF.

This sequence joins TRBV21-1 and TRBJ1-4. TRBV21-1 is a known pseudogene. There are 15 residues in the CDR3. In DNA, the CDR3 is TGTGCCAGCAGCAAAGCGTCGGCAACTAATGAAAAACTGTTTTTT. Its protein product is CASSKASATNEKLFF.

As for this clone: Other DNA sequences in this sample translate to the same CDR3. The gene calls are TRBV6-1 and TRBJ2-7, with D possibly being TRBD1 (6 bases). V dropped 3 bases and J dropped 4 bases, with 10 bases sitting between them. The CDR3 covers 13 residues. Per germline, CDR1 MNHNS and CDR2 SASEGT. This chain's CDR3 is CASSEGHGYEQYF. CDR3 coding DNA: TGTGCCAGCAGTGAGGGACACGGTTACGAGCAGTACTTC.

The gene calls are TRBV11-1 and TRBJ2-1; 8 nucleotides agree with TRBD1. Germline CDR1 and CDR2: SGHAT and FQDESV (reference sequence). V was clipped by 6 bases and J by 3 bases; unmatched bases: 10. CDR3 length: 16 amino acids. The CDR3 nucleotides read TGTGCCAGCAGTCCCGCTGAGGGACAGGACTACAATGAGCAGTTCTTC. Translated: CASSPAEGQDYNEQFF.

The chain combines TRBV30 with TRBJ1-3, with TRBD1 matching 7 bases. The CDR3 is made up of 16 amino acids. V was clipped by 3 bases and J by 1 base; unmatched bases: 9. The germline V gene has CDR1 GTSNPN and CDR2 SVGIG (reference sequence). CDR3 sequence reads: CAWRGTAHYSGNTIYF. CDR3 bases: TGTGCCTGGAGGGGGACAGCTCATTATTCTGGAAACACCATATATTTT. The whole variable domain, filled in from reference TRBV30 and TRBJ1-3, reads SQTIHQWPATLVQPVGSPLSLECTVEGTSNPNLYWYRQAAGRGLQLLFYSVGIGQISSEVPQNLSASRPQDRQFILSSKKLLLSDSGFYLCAWRGTAHYSGNTIYFGEGSWLTVV.

The genes are TRBV6-6 and TRBJ2-7; no definite D call. Germline CDR1 is MNHNY and CDR2 is SVGAGI (reference sequence). V was shortened by 8 bases and J by 1 base, with 12 bases between the two germline ends. The CDR3 is made up of 13 amino acids. The CDR3 coding sequence is TGTGCCAGCCACCCCGCAGAATCCTACGAGCAGTACTTC. As protein: CASHPAESYEQYF.

The rearrangement uses TRBV27 and TRBJ1-4; 7 bases match TRBD1. The CDR3 has 14 residues. V was clipped by 7 bases and J by 6 bases; unmatched bases: 8. From germline, CDR1 is MNHEY and CDR2 SMNVEV (reference sequence). This CDR3 reads CASKLGTDHEKLFF. Here the CDR3 DNA reads TGTGCCAGCAAATTAGGGACAGACCATGAAAAACTGTTTTTT.

The chain recombines TRBV5-6 with TRBJ2-7; tentative D call: TRBD1 (5 bases). The germline V gene has CDR1 SGHDT and CDR2 YYEEEE. V shed 3 bases and J shed 3 bases, with 10 bases lying between them. The CDR3 spans 13 residues. The CDR3 region is CASSYLGDYEQYF. CDR3 nucleotide sequence: TGTGCCAGCAGCTACCTAGGGGACTACGAGCAGTACTTC.

A single count supports this clone. This chain links TRBV5-6 with TRBJ1-6; D is uncertain. The CDR3 has 13 amino acids. The V end was cut by 1 base, the J end by 10 bases, with 9 bases between. Per germline, CDR1 SGHDT and CDR2 YYEEEE. The CDR3 reads CASSLYRESPLHF. The CDR3, as DNA: TGTGCCAGCAGCTTGTACCGGGAATCACCCCTCCACTTT. Full variable domain (missing parts from reference TRBV5-6 and TRBJ1-6): DAGVTQSPTHLIKTRGQQVTLRCSPKSGHDTVSWYQQALGQGPQFIFQYYEEEERQRGNFPDRFSGHQFPNYSSELNVNALLLGDSALYLCASSLYRESPLHFGNGTRLTVT.

To note about this clone: An end of the junction differs from the germline gene, which may be a read error. In the same sample, other DNA sequences code for this CDR3. The CDR3 DNA is TGCGCCAGCAGTTTGGGTGGCTTCTACGAGCAGTACTTC. Translated: CASSLGGFYEQYF. V gene TRBV5-1 combines with J gene TRBJ2-7, with unresolved D. Germline loops: CDR1 SGHRS, CDR2 YFSETQ. This CDR3 has 13 residues.

This clone was seen just once. The chain recombines TRBV27 with TRBJ2-2; 8 nucleotides line up with TRBD1. Germline V lookup: CDR1 MNHEY, CDR2 SMNVEV (reference sequence). V dropped 5 bases and J dropped 1; count of bases not matched to a gene: 9. There are 17 residues in the CDR3. The CDR3 spells CASSQTRTGRNTGELFF. The CDR3 bases are TGTGCCAGCAGTCAAACTCGGACAGGGAGGAACACCGGGGAGCTGTTTTTT.

The V and J genes are TRBV5-1 and TRBJ1-3; perhaps TRBD1 as D (5 bases). CDR1 and CDR2 (germline): SGHRS, YFSETQ. The V end was cut by 0 bases, the J end by 1 base, with 11 bases between. This CDR3 comprises 16 residues. Here the CDR3 DNA reads TGCGCCAGCAGCTTGGATCGGTGGGGGTCTGGAAACACCATATATTTT. It specifies CASSLDRWGSGNTIYF.

This rearrangement joins TRBV11-3 to TRBJ2-1, with 8 bases identical to TRBD2. J was trimmed by 6 bases and V by 0 bases; bases with no gene match: 4. Germline values: CDR1 SGHNT, CDR2 YENEEA. The length of the CDR3 is 15 residues. The CDR3 loop is CASSLDSGTGNEQFF. CDR3 DNA: TGTGCCAGCAGCTTAGATAGCGGGACGGGCAATGAGCAGTTCTTC.

This clone was picked up a small number of times. The V call is TRBV19, the J call TRBJ1-2; the D is unclear. Looked up from germline, CDR1 is LNHDA and CDR2 is SQIVND (reference sequence). Trimming left V 5 bases short and J 3 bases short, with 7 bases between. CDR3 length: 12 residues. The CDR3 DNA follows: TGTGCCAGTAGTCCGGGTTACTATGGCTACACCTTC. This codes for CASSPGYYGYTF. Looking up the rest from reference TRBV19 and TRBJ1-2 gives the full variable domain: DGGITQSPKYLFRKEGQNVTLSCEQNLNHDAMYWYRQDPGQGLRLIYYSQIVNDFQKGDIAEGYSVSREKKESFPLTVTSAQKNPTAFYLCASSPGYYGYTFGSGTRLTVV.

The chain carries TRBV18 and TRBJ2-7; 11 bases are a match to TRBD1. CDR1 is KGHSH, CDR2 LQKENI, per germline. With 3 bases clipped from V and 3 bases from J, the junction kept 1 base outside the gene matches. This CDR3 has 14 amino acids. CDR3 sequence: CASSPGQGVYEQYF. DNA of the CDR3: TGTGCCAGCTCACCGGGACAGGGGGTCTACGAGCAGTACTTC.